The entry below describes one T cell receptor beta chain. Antigen specificity is unknown. The authors ran a second PCR of about 7 to 11 cycles using a sample-barcoded 5' primer and a J-beta primer mix. TCRdb processed the 5' RACE reads anew with MiXCR; each CDR3 protein has one entry. Here the sample spans about 1.4 million distinct CDR3 sequences, 59% being singletons. This specimen comes from a study of blood T cells in healthy people across ages. General study results and limits: CMV infection status of these donors was not known.

The CDR3 length is 14 residues. Germline V gene sequence: CDR1 SQVTM, CDR2 ANQGSEA. The chain joins TRBV29-1 to TRBJ2-1; 7 bases agree with TRBD2. Sequenced material: blood. The sequence was obtained from a man aged 18 to 35 in good health. CDR3 in amino acids: CNTRGVLSYNEQFF. The DNA of the CDR3 is TGCAACACTCGGGGGGTTCTCTCCTACAATGAGCAGTTCTTC.